These 12 T cell receptor beta chains share one sample of origin, sequenced in a study of blood T cells in healthy people across ages. A second PCR, run for roughly 7 to 12 cycles, used a sample-barcoded 5' primer plus a J-beta primer mix. TCRdb re-derived calls from the 5' RACE reads in MiXCR, one entry per CDR3 protein. The sample contains about 640,000 distinct CDR3 sequences, under 65% of which appear only once. The sample taken for sequencing was blood. Source of these receptors: a man aged 60-69 years in good health.

This clonotype was found a few times. The J gene is TRBJ1-5, the V gene TRBV9; no reliable D call. The CDR3 length is 13 residues. Per germline, CDR1 SGDLS and CDR2 YYNGEE. V lost 10 bases and J lost 3, with 14 bases in between. CDR3 sequence reads: CAPRGRNNQPQHF. The CDR3 coding sequence is TGTGCCCCCCGAGGGAGAAACAATCAGCCCCAGCATTTT.

The DNA for the CDR3 is TGCGCCAGCAGCTTGGCCCTGACCCCTGCGGATACGCAGTATTTT. Its translation is CASSLALTPADTQYF. The chain links TRBV5-1 to TRBJ2-3; D call uncertain. Deletions cut 0 bases from V and 6 bases from J, with 14 bases between. The germline V gene has CDR1 SGHRS and CDR2 YFSETQ. This CDR3 is built from 15 residues.

V gene TRBV5-1 combines with J gene TRBJ2-3, with D maybe TRBD2 (6 bases). Trimming removed 4 bases at V and 10 bases at J, with 13 bases between. CDR3 length: 12 residues. Germline V gene sequence: CDR1 SGHRS, CDR2 YFSETQ. The CDR3 region is CASSLAEGSQYF. CDR3 in DNA: TGCGCCAGCAGCCTTGCGGAGGGGTCGCAGTATTTT.

The J gene is TRBJ2-7, the V gene TRBV7-2, with TRBD2 matching 10 bases. Gene TRBJ2-5 matches the end of the DNA better, so the J call may be wrong. Germline V gene data show CDR1 as SGHTA and CDR2 as FQGNSA. This CDR3 contains 14 residues. The CDR3 bases are TGTGCCAGCAGCTCTAGCGGGGGCAGGAAGACCCAGTACTTC. It encodes CASSSSGGRKTQYF.

The sample holds a few counts of this clonotype. V is TRBV5-1 and J is TRBJ2-5, with TRBD1 matching over 7 bases. Germline trimming cut 7 bases from V and 5 bases from J; bases unmatched to any gene: 8. Germline-derived CDR1 and CDR2 are SGHRS and YFSETQ. CDR3 length equals 13 residues. CDR3: CASGTLTGETQYF. As DNA, the CDR3 is TGCGCCAGCGGGACCCTGACAGGGGAGACCCAGTACTTC.

The chain has TRBV28 and TRBJ2-1; D is tentatively TRBD1 or TRBD2 (5 bases each). The germline gives CDR1 MDHEN, CDR2 SYDVKM. This CDR3 region has 15 residues. V lost 8 bases and J 6 bases, leaving 20 bases between the germline ends. In DNA form, the CDR3 reads TGTGCCAGCCTACATCGGGACCGCTACTTCAATGAGCAGTTCTTC. Its protein product is CASLHRDRYFNEQFF.

This sequence joins TRBV20-1 and TRBJ2-3, with 14 bases matching TRBD2. Trimming took 7 bases from V and 5 from J; bases not matched to a gene: 5. CDR3 length: 14 residues. Germline V lookup: CDR1 DFQATT, CDR2 SNEGSKA (reference sequence). DNA for the CDR3: TGCAGTGGGGGGACTAGCGGGGGTGGAGATACGCAGTATTTT. It translates to CSGGTSGGGDTQYF.

This clonotype was counted only a few times. The junction departs from germline at one end; a sequencing error may be responsible. The chain couples TRBV5-1 to TRBJ1-2, with D uncertain. Germline V gene sequence: CDR1 SGHRS, CDR2 YFSETQ. The CDR3 contains 12 residues. The CDR3 DNA reads TGTGCCAGCAGCCGAGGGCTCTATGGCTACACCTTC. As protein: CASSRGLYGYTF. Drawing the rest from reference TRBV5-1 and TRBJ1-2, the complete variable domain is KAGVTQTPRYLIKTRGQQVTLSCSPISGHRSVSWYQQTPGQGLQFLFEYFSETQRNKGNFPGRFSGRQFSNSRSEMNVSTLELGDSALYLCASSRGLYGYTFGSGTRLTVV.

This clonotype has more than one count but fewer than ten. This chain links TRBV29-1 with TRBJ1-2; no definite D call. This CDR3 region has 13 residues. From germline, CDR1 is SQVTM and CDR2 ANQGSEA. The V end was cut by 4 bases, the J end by 0 bases, with 9 bases between. The CDR3 sequence is CSVGQPPNYGYTF. CDR3 nucleotides: TGCAGCGTTGGGCAGCCTCCTAACTATGGCTACACCTTC. Variable domain in full (rest from reference TRBV29-1 and TRBJ1-2): SAVISQKPSRDICQRGTSLTIQCQVDSQVTMMFWYRQQPGQSLTLIATANQGSEATYESGFVIDKFPISRPNLTFSTLTVSNMSPEDSSIYLCSVGQPPNYGYTFGSGTRLTVV.

V gene TRBV12-3 or TRBV12-4 combines with J gene TRBJ2-2; the D is unclear. This CDR3 has 14 amino acids. V was trimmed by 7 bases and J by 0 bases, leaving 9 bases between them. Written as DNA, the CDR3 is TGTGCCAGCAAGGTGTCTACGAACACCGGGGAGCTGTTTTTT. This sequence encodes CASKVSTNTGELFF.

V and J are TRBV2 and TRBJ1-2; 8 bases match TRBD1. Trimming at V came to 6 bases and at J to 7 bases, leaving 7 bases not matched to a gene. CDR1 and CDR2 from the germline V gene are SNHLY and FYNNEI. This CDR3 is built from 13 residues. In DNA form, the CDR3 reads TGTGCCAGCAGGGCGACAGGGGTGGGTGGCTACACCTTC. Protein product: CASRATGVGGYTF.

The genes are TRBV11-2 and TRBJ2-7; D remains unclear. The germline V gene has CDR1 SGHAT and CDR2 FQNNGV. This CDR3 has 15 residues. V gave up 5 bases and J gave up 5 bases, with 19 bases separating them. The CDR3 sequence is CASSLEGRGLDEQYF. CDR3 coding DNA: TGTGCCAGCAGCCTCGAAGGGCGAGGTCTCGACGAGCAGTACTTC.